This T cell receptor (beta chain) was documented in a study of blood T cell repertoires in COVID-19. Authors' processing steps: Counts of nucleated cells, estimated from reference gene primer amplification, were obtained. Some clones are missing from TCRdb's copy, which holds only in-frame ones; the method was immunoSEQ multiplex PCR. V, J and clone size reflect that table, while D and trimming were determined from the DNA. The profile covers about 250,000 clones, with about nine tenths appearing a single time and 2.5% to 3% taken by the ten largest. The CDR3 runs to 16 residues. CDR1 LNHDA and CDR2 SQIVND come from the germline V gene (reference sequence). Unmatched junction bases numbered 7, after V lost 6 bases and J lost 0 bases.

The sample comprised peripheral blood. The chain couples TRBV19 to TRBJ1-2; 10 nucleotides match TRBD1. The sequence was obtained from a woman aged 25 to 45 with active or convalescent COVID-19. CDR3 protein: CASRTAGTGANYGYTF. CDR3 nucleotide sequence: TGTGCCAGTAGAACAGCCGGGACAGGGGCTAACTATGGCTACACCTTC.